Listed here are 20 T cell receptor beta chains from one sample, sequenced in a study of OX40 agonist ivuxolimab in advanced cancers. Produced via immunoSEQ multiplex PCR; TCRdb's table is partial and in-frame only. Of 100,000 to 120,000 clones listed, approximately 89% were seen once; the top ten hold less than 0.35%. The starting material was CD4+ or CD8+ T cells sorted from blood, obtained in a trial of the OX40 agonist ivuxolimab. Receptor source: an adult with an advanced solid tumor such as melanoma, head and neck, liver or kidney cancer.

V is TRBV5-1 and J is TRBJ1-2; unclear D gene. Germline CDR1 is SGHRS and CDR2 is YFSETQ. The CDR3 is 17 amino acids. Trimming took off 0 bases at V and 3 bases at J, with 18 bases between the two ends. In DNA, the CDR3 is TGCGCCAGCAGCTTGGGGGGAGGCACAGAACCGCACTATGGCTACACCTTC. Residues: CASSLGGGTEPHYGYTF.

The chain is built from TRBV15 and TRBJ1-6; D gene uncertain. Germline-derived CDR1 and CDR2 are LNHNV and YYDKDF (reference sequence). CDR3 length equals 14 residues. V lost 1 base and J lost 11, with 12 bases in between. The CDR3 reads CATSRAFLRAPLHF. Here the CDR3 DNA reads TGTGCCACCAGCAGAGCCTTTTTAAGGGCACCCCTCCACTTT.

V usage is TRBV5-1 and J usage is TRBJ2-3; the D gene could be TRBD1 or TRBD2 (5 bases each). With 0 bases removed from V and 5 bases from J, the gap between germline ends came to 13 bases. Germline-derived CDR1 and CDR2 are SGHRS and YFSETQ. The CDR3 covers 15 residues. CDR3 region: CASSLVGTDIDTQYF. CDR3 DNA: TGCGCCAGCAGCTTGGTGGGGACGGACATAGATACGCAGTATTTT.

This clone occurred once. J is TRBJ1-5 and V is TRBV28; D gene unclear. The CDR3 runs to 11 residues. V shed 6 bases and J shed 5 bases, with 5 bases lying between them. The germline V gene encodes CDR1 MDHEN and CDR2 SYDVKM. CDR3 residues: CASSGHQPQHF. CDR3 coding DNA: TGTGCCAGCAGCGGCCATCAGCCCCAGCATTTT.

The V call is TRBV9, the J call TRBJ1-1; possible D gene TRBD1, 6 bases. From germline, CDR1 is SGDLS and CDR2 YYNGEE. This CDR3 is built from 15 residues. The V gene lost 3 bases and the J gene lost 8 bases, with 20 bases spanning the gap. The CDR3: CASSGLQGGWGEAFF. The CDR3 DNA sequence: TGTGCCAGCAGCGGCTTACAGGGAGGGTGGGGCGAAGCTTTCTTT.

V is TRBV19 and J is TRBJ2-5; TRBD1 matches 9 bases. The CDR3 is 16 amino acids. The J segment lost 4 bases and the V segment lost 4 bases, leaving 10 bases of the junction unmatched. Germline CDR1 reads LNHDA; CDR2 reads SQIVND (reference sequence). The CDR3 loop is CASSTPLTGGGETQYF. The CDR3 nucleotides read TGTGCCAGTAGTACACCACTTACAGGGGGCGGAGAGACCCAGTACTTC.

This chain joins TRBV7-2 and TRBJ1-5; D not certain. This CDR3 comprises 15 residues. CDR1 and CDR2 from the germline V gene are SGHTA and FQGNSA. Trimming took off 1 base at V and 2 bases at J, with 9 bases between the two ends. The CDR3 DNA sequence: TGTGCCAGCAGCTTAGGCTCGTTGGGCAATCAGCCCCAGCATTTT. Its protein is CASSLGSLGNQPQHF.

The chain combines TRBV4-2 with TRBJ2-3, with TRBD2 as a possible D gene (6 bases). The CDR3 has 15 residues. Germline V gene sequence: CDR1 LGHNA, CDR2 YNFKEQ. V lost 2 bases and J lost 4, with 13 bases in between. CDR3 in amino acids: CASSQITSRADTQYF. CDR3 sequence (DNA): TGTGCCAGCAGCCAAATTACTAGCAGAGCAGATACGCAGTATTTT.

This rearrangement joins TRBV5-6 to TRBJ1-4, with D possibly TRBD1 on 5 matching bases. V was pared by 6 bases and J by 5 bases, with 17 bases between. This CDR3 is built from 15 residues. The germline V gene encodes CDR1 SGHDT and CDR2 YYEEEE. The CDR3 DNA sequence: TGTGCCAGCACCCCTTTTAAAGGGGAGAATGAAAAACTGTTTTTT. This gives the protein CASTPFKGENEKLFF.

V usage is TRBV7-3 and J usage is TRBJ2-1; 13 bases align to TRBD2. Looked up from germline, CDR1 is SGHTA and CDR2 is FQGTGA. J gave up 16 bases and V 5 bases, and 8 bases lay outside the gene matches. The CDR3 has 13 residues. The CDR3 nucleotides are TGTGCCAGCAGCCCCGGGACTAGCGGGACCCGATTCTTC. It yields the protein CASSPGTSGTRFF.

The chain uses TRBV6-1 and TRBJ1-4; TRBD1 matches 8 bases. This CDR3 contains 17 residues. Germline CDR1 and CDR2: MNHNS and SASEGT. J lost 8 bases, V lost 4 bases, and 15 bases had no gene match. CDR3 DNA sequence: TGTGCCAGCAGTGCTTACCTGTCAGGGGGCGCAAGGGAAAAACTGTTTTTT. Translation: CASSAYLSGGAREKLFF.

V gene TRBV6-5 combines with J gene TRBJ1-5; weak D call: TRBD1 (5 bases). The V gene lost 2 bases and the J gene lost 7 bases, with 18 bases spanning the gap. CDR1 and CDR2 from the germline V gene are MNHEY and SVGAGI. This CDR3 comprises 16 residues. CDR3 loop: CASSYLRGPTSQPQHF. Written as DNA, the CDR3 is TGTGCCAGCAGTTACCTTCGGGGACCTACGTCCCAGCCCCAGCATTTT.

This clone was counted a few times. The chain carries TRBV29-1 and TRBJ1-2, with a possible D match to TRBD1 (5 bases). CDR1 and CDR2 from the germline V gene are SQVTM and ANQGSEA. The CDR3 totals 11 residues. Trimming removed 8 bases from V and 7 bases from J, with 14 bases in between. The DNA of the CDR3 is TGCAGCTCACAGGTTCTCGGTGGCTACACCTTC. Its translation: CSSQVLGGYTF.

This clone has a handful of counts. V is TRBV10-2 and J is TRBJ1-5; TRBD1 matches 7 bases. J lost 7 bases, V lost 6 bases, and 9 bases had no gene match. The V gene's germline CDR1 is WSHSY and CDR2 SAAADI. This CDR3 has 14 residues. The CDR3 nucleotides read TGCGCCAGCAGCGACAGGGTGCTACACCAGCCCCAGCATTTT. It encodes CASSDRVLHQPQHF.

Here the CDR3 reads CASSADLVTDTQYF. The CDR3 region has the DNA TGTGCCAGCAGCGCCGACCTGGTCACAGATACGCAGTATTTT. The chain links TRBV9 to TRBJ2-3, with no clear D. This CDR3 comprises 14 residues. Trimming stripped 3 bases from V and 2 bases from J, with 10 bases between. The germline V gene encodes CDR1 SGDLS and CDR2 YYNGEE.

This sequence joins TRBV6-6 and TRBJ1-5; a weak D match, TRBD1 (6 bases). Germline V gene lookup returns CDR1 MNHNY and CDR2 SVGAGI (reference sequence). This CDR3 region has 15 residues. V was pared by 6 bases and J by 7 bases, with 19 bases between. The CDR3 DNA reads TGTGCCAGCAGAAGACCGGGAGGGGGGGTGCAGCCCCAGCATTTT. Translated: CASRRPGGGVQPQHF.

The chain links TRBV6-5 to TRBJ2-7; the D gene is possibly TRBD1 (5 bases). This CDR3 contains 16 residues. Trimming took off 0 bases at V and 1 base at J, with 13 bases between the two ends. The V gene's germline CDR1 is MNHEY and CDR2 SVGAGI. Here the CDR3 reads CASSYSPLDSSYEQYF. The CDR3 nucleotides are TGTGCCAGCAGTTACTCACCTCTCGACAGTTCCTACGAGCAGTACTTC.

This clone was recorded only once. The chain employs TRBV4-2 and TRBJ2-7; 8 bases line up with TRBD1. The CDR3 runs 17 residues. V gave up 3 bases and J gave up 3 bases; unmatched junction bases: 13. The germline gives CDR1 LGHNA, CDR2 YNFKEQ. The CDR3 region is CASSQGSGGTGFYEQYF. The DNA for the CDR3 is TGTGCCAGCAGCCAGGGGTCTGGGGGGACAGGCTTCTACGAGCAGTACTTC.

The chain carries TRBV7-2 and TRBJ2-7, with 8 bases aligning to TRBD2. Germline loops: CDR1 SGHTA, CDR2 FQGNSA. V lost 1 base, J lost 7 bases, and 9 bases stayed unmatched. This CDR3 has 15 residues. CDR3 bases: TGTGCCAGCAGCTTAGTAGGGCTAGCGGGCTGGGAGCAGTACTTC. Translated: CASSLVGLAGWEQYF.

The chain is built from TRBV6-1 and TRBJ1-4; 7 positions agree with TRBD1. The V and J ends lost 6 bases and 7 bases, in that order; junction bases with no gene match: 8. The CDR3 is 14 residues long. The germline gives CDR1 MNHNS, CDR2 SASEGT. This CDR3 reads CASSPGTEGEKLFF. CDR3 DNA sequence: TGTGCCAGCAGCCCCGGGACAGAGGGTGAAAAACTGTTTTTT.